Sequencing of this TCR beta chain was carried out in a study of T cells in Graves' hyperthyroidism and ophthalmopathy. The source material, RNA transcripts, was used to amplify TCR beta CDR3 regions. Researchers ran a first-round RT-PCR on the TCR CDR3 using the HTBI primer set. A single record per CDR3 protein comes from TCRdb applying MiXCR to the multiplex PCR reads. The data show fewer than 250,000 distinct CDR3 sequences, under 20% seen once. This CDR3 comprises 13 residues. V lost 2 bases and J lost 7, with 12 bases in between. Looked up from germline, CDR1 is GTSNPN and CDR2 is SVGIG (reference sequence). This clonotype was counted many times. Patients aged 18 to 65 with hyperthyroidism were newly diagnosed, with duration under 2 months. Diagnoses were established using clinical symptoms, serum thyroxine and TRAb, thyroid ultrasound and orbital computed tomography. The PBMCs had their origin in around 10 ml of fresh peripheral blood.

Specimen: blood. The TCR was taken from a man between 45 and 60 years old with Graves' hyperthyroidism. This chain joins TRBV30 and TRBJ1-5; D unresolved. The CDR3 reads CAWSLETNQPQHF. In DNA form, the CDR3 reads TGTGCCTGGAGTCTCGAAACTAACCAGCCCCAGCATTTT.